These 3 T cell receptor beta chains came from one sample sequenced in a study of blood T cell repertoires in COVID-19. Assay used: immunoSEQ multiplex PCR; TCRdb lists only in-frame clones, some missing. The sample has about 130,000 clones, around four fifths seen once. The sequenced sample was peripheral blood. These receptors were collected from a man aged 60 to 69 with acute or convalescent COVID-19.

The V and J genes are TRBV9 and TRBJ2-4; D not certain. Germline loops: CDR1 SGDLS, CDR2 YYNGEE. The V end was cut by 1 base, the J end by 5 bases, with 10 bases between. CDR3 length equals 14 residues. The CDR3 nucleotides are TGTGCCAGCAGCGTAAGAGATTACGAAAACATTCAGTACTTC. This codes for CASSVRDYENIQYF.

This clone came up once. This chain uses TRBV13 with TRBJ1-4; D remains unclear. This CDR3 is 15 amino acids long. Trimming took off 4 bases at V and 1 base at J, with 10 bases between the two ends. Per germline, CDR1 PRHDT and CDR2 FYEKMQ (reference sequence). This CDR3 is CASSSYSLTNEKLFF. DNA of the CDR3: TGTGCCAGCAGCTCATACAGCTTAACTAATGAAAAACTGTTTTTT.

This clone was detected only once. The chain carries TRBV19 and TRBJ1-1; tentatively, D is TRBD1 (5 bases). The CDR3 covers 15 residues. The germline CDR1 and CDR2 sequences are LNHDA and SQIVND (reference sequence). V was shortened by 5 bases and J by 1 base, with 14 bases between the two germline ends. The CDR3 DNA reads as TGTGCCAGTAGTGCCGAGACAGTTGGGAACACTGAAGCTTTCTTT. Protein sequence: CASSAETVGNTEAFF.